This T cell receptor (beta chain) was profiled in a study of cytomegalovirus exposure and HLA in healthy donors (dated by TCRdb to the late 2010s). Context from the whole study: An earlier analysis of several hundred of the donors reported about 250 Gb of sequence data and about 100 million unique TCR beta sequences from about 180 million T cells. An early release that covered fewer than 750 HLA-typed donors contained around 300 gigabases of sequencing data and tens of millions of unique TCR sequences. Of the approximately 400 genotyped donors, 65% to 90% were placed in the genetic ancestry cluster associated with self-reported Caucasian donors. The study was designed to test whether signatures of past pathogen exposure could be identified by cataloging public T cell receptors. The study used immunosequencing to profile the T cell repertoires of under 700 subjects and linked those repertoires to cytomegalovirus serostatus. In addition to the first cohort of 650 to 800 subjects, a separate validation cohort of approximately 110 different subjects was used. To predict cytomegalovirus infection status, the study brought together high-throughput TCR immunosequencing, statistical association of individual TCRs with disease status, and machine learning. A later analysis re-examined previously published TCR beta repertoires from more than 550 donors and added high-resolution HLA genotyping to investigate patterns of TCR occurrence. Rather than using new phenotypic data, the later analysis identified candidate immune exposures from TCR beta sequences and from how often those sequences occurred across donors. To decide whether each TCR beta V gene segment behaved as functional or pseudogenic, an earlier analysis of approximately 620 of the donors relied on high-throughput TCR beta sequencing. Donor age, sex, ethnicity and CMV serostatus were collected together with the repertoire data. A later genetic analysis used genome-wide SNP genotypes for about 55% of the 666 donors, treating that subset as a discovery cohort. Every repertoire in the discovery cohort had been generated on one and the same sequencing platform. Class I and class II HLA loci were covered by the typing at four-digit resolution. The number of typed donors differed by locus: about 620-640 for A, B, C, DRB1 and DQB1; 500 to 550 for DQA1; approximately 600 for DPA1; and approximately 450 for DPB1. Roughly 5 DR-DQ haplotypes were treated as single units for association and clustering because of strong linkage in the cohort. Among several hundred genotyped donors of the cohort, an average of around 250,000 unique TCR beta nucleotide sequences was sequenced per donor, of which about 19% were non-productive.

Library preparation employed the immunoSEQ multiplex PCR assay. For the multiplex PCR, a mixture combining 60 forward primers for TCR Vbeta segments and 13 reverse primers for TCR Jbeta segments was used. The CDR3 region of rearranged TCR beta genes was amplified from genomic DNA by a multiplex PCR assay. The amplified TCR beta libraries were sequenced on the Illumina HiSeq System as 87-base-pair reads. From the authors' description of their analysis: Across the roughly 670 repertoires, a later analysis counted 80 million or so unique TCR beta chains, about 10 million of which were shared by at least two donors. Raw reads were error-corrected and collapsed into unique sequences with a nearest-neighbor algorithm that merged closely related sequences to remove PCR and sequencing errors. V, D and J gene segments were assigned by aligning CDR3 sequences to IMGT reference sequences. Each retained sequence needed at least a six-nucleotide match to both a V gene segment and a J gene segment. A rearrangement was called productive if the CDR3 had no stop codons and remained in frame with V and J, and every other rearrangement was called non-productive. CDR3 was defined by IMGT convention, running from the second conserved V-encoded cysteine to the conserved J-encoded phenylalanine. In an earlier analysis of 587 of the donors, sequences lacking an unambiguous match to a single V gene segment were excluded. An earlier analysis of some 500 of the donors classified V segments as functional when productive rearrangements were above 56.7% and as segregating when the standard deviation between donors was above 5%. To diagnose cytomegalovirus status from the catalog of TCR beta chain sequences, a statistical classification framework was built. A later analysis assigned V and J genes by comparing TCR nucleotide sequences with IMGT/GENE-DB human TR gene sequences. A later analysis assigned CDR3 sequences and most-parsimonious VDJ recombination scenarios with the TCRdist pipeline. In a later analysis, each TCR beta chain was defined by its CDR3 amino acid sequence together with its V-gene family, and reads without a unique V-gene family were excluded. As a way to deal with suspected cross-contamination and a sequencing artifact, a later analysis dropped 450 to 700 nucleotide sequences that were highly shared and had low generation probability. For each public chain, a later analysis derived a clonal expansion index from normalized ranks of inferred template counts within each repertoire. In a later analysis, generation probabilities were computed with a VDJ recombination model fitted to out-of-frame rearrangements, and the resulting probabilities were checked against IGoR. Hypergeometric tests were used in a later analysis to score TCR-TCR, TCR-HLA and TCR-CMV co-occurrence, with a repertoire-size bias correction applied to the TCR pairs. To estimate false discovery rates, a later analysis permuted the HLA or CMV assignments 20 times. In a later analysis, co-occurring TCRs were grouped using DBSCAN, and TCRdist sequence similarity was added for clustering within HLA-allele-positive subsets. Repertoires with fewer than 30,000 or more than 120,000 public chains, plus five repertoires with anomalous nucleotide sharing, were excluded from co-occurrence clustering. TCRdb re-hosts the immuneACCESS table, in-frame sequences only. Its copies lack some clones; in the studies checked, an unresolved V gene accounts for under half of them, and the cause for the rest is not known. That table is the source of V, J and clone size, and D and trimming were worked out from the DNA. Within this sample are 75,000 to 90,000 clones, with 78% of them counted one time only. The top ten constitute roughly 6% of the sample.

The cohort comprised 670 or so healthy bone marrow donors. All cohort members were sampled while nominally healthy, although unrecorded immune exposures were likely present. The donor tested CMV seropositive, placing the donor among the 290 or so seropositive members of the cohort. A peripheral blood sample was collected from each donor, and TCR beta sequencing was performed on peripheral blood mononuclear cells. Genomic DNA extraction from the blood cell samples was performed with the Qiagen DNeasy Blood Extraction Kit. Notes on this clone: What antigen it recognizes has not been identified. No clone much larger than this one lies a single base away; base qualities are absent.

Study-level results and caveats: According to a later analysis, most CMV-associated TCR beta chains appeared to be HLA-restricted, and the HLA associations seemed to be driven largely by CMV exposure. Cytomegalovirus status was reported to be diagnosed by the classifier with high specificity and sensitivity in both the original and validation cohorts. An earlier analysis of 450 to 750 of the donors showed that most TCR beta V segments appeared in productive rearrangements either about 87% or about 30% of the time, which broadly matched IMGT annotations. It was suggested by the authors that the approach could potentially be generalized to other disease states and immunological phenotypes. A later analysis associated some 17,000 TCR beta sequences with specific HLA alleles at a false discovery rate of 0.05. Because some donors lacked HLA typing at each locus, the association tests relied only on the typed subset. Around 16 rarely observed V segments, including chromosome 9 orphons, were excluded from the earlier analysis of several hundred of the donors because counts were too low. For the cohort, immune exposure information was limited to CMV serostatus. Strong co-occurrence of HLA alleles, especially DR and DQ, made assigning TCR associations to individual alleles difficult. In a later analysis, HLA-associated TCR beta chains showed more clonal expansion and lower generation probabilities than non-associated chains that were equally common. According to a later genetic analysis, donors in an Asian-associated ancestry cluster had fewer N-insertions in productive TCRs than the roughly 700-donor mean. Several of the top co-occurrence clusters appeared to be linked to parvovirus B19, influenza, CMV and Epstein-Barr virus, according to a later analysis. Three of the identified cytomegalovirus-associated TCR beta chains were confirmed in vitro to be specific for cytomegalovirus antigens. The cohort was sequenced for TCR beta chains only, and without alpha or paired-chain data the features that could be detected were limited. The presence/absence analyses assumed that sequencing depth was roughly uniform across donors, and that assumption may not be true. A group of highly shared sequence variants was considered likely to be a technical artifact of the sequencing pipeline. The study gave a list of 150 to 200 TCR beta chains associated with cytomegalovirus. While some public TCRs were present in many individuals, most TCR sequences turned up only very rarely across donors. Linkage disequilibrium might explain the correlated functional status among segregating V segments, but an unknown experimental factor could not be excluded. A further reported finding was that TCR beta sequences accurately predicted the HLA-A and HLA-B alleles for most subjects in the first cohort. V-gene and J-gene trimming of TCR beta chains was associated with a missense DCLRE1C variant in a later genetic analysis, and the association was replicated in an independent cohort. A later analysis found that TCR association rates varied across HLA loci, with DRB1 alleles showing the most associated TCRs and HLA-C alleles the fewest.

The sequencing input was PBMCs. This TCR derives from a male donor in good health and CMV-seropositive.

The CDR3 region reads CASSYTEGDEQYF. The DNA sequence is TGTGCCAGCAGTTACACAGAGGGGGACGAGCAGTACTTC. The V and J genes are TRBV6-5 and TRBJ2-7, and possibly TRBD1, on 6 matching bases. From the cysteine up to the phenylalanine, the CDR3 has a length of 13 residues. Here the CDR3 DNA is all that survives: 39 bases in frame from base 1. A distance of 10 bases separates the germline ends of V and J, which lose 2 bases and 5 bases respectively. CDR1 MNHEY and CDR2 SVGAGI were looked up in the germline V gene.